One sample yielded the 6 T cell receptor beta chains listed below, sequenced in a study of response to subunit inactivated influenza vaccine (dated by TCRdb to the late 2010s). Libraries were made using RT-PCR. The run used an Illumina HiSeq 2500. The public reads were run again by TCRdb, first through fastp at Q25 and then through MiXCR, and only productive beta chains were kept. When rows share a CDR3 protein, they turn into one entry using the most common DNA and genes. The sample data list roughly 710,000 distinct CDR3 sequences, and approximately 15% of these were observed just once. The top ten constitute 7.6% of the sample. The specimen comprised PBMCs from blood, sampled 14 to 15 days before vaccination. The receptors stem from a man aged 50 to 60 who received an inactivated influenza vaccine. Donor details come from another sample of the same person, matched by shared clones.

V usage is TRBV7-2 and J usage is TRBJ1-5, with D unclear. There are 16 residues in the CDR3. The ends were cut back, 1 base at V and 6 bases at J, with 16 bases in the middle. Germline-derived CDR1 and CDR2 are SGHTA and FQGNSA. CDR3 in amino acids: CASSLVWAGGSQPQHF. The CDR3 region has the DNA TGTGCCAGCAGCTTAGTATGGGCAGGCGGTAGTCAGCCCCAGCATTTT.

The rearrangement links TRBV6-1 to TRBJ2-3, with 13 bases aligning to TRBD2. Germline CDR1 and CDR2: MNHNS and SASEGT. J gave up 0 bases and V 6 bases, and 12 bases lay outside the gene matches. This CDR3 comprises 19 residues. CDR3 sequence reads: CASSPRGTSGASSTDTQYF. CDR3 in DNA: TGTGCCAGCAGCCCGAGGGGGACTAGCGGGGCTTCAAGCACAGATACGCAGTATTTT.

In its sample, this clonotype was seen many times. The J gene is TRBJ2-1, the V gene TRBV28; TRBD1 matches at 9 bases. Germline V gene data show CDR1 as MDHEN and CDR2 as SYDVKM. V was clipped by 8 bases and J by 3 bases; unmatched bases: 8. The CDR3 contains 15 residues. The CDR3, as DNA: TGTGCCAGCTCAGGGTGGGGACAGGGCTACAATGAGCAGTTCTTC. It specifies CASSGWGQGYNEQFF.

This clonotype was seen ten or more times. V is TRBV4-1 and J is TRBJ1-2; TRBD1 might be the D (5 bases). V was trimmed by 4 bases and J by 3 bases, leaving 12 bases between them. CDR3 size: 14 residues. CDR1 is MGHRA and CDR2 is YSYEKL in the germline V gene. Written as DNA, the CDR3 is TGCGCCAGCAGCCGACAACGGGGGGACTATGGCTACACCTTC. This translates into CASSRQRGDYGYTF.

This clonotype showed up many times. The CDR3 DNA reads as TGTGCCAGCTCACCAGGTTTGGCAGACACTGAAGCTTTCTTT. This translates into CASSPGLADTEAFF. V usage is TRBV18 and J usage is TRBJ1-1, with unresolved D. The length of the CDR3 is 14 residues. V lost 2 bases and J lost 3, with 10 bases in between. Germline loops: CDR1 KGHSH, CDR2 LQKENI.

In its sample, this clonotype was seen a few times. The rearrangement links TRBV6-1 to TRBJ2-1; 8 nucleotides align to TRBD1. Germline V gene data show CDR1 as MNHNS and CDR2 as SASEGT. The CDR3 extends over 16 amino acids. The V segment lost 6 bases and the J segment 4 bases; nucleotides outside the gene matches: 11. The CDR3, as DNA: TGTGCCAGCAGCCCCGCTGGCAGGGGGCCTTACAATGAGCAGTTCTTC. It specifies CASSPAGRGPYNEQFF.